This T cell receptor (beta chain) comes out of a study of cytomegalovirus exposure and HLA in healthy donors. Whole-study findings and limits: Several of the most significant clusters appeared, in a later analysis, to be linked to common viral pathogens. A list of approximately 150 TCR beta chains associated with cytomegalovirus was given. A later analysis showed that HLA-associated TCR beta chains had undergone more clonal expansion than equally common others.

With respect to this clone: What it binds is unknown.

Both 60 Vbeta primers and 13 Jbeta primers went into the PCR. Sequencing used immunoSEQ multiplex PCR; TCRdb keeps in-frame clones, though not all of them. The repertoire holds 150,000 to 170,000 clones, with approximately 72% as singletons. The clonotype was recovered from a man aged 18 to 30 in good health and CMV-seronegative. The sequenced sample consisted of PBMCs.

Here the CDR3 reads CASSPTLAGVGNEQFF. Here the CDR3 DNA reads TGTGCCAGCTCACCGACGCTAGCGGGAGTTGGGAATGAGCAGTTCTTC. The gene calls are TRBV18 and TRBJ2-1, with TRBD2 matching over 10 bases. The CDR3 is 16 amino acids. V lost 3 bases and J lost 7; bases outside the gene matches: 9. The germline V gene encodes CDR1 KGHSH and CDR2 LQKENI.